This TCR beta chain comes out of a study of a mutant IDH1 vaccine in newly diagnosed glioma. The wider study: The initiation of vaccination occurred 4-6 weeks after radiotherapy alone, or with temozolomide cycles. Most had both radiotherapy and temozolomide beforehand; others had only one.

Specified time point: week 23, last vaccination. Every single dose of the vaccine, 300 ug of mutant IDH1 20-mer peptide, came with topical imiquimod. This CDR3 contains 16 residues. Trimming left V 3 bases short and J 1 base short, with 15 bases between. Germline CDR1 is SGHNT and CDR2 is YYREEE (reference sequence). Libraries were prepared by immunoSEQ multiplex PCR; TCRdb keeps only in-frame clonotypes and omits some of them. The sample has about 44,000 clones; approximately 90% are singletons. Points on this clone: Its antigen is unidentified.

The receptor was derived from a man over 45 with glioma. Sequencing used PBMCs, obtained from a glioma patient whose treatment included an IDH1 peptide vaccine. The chain combines TRBV5-4 with TRBJ2-3; either TRBD1 or TRBD2 may fit D (6 bases each). CDR3 loop: CASSSAGGGRTDTQYF. The CDR3 DNA is TGTGCCAGCAGCTCTGCCGGGGGCGGACGCACAGATACGCAGTATTTT.